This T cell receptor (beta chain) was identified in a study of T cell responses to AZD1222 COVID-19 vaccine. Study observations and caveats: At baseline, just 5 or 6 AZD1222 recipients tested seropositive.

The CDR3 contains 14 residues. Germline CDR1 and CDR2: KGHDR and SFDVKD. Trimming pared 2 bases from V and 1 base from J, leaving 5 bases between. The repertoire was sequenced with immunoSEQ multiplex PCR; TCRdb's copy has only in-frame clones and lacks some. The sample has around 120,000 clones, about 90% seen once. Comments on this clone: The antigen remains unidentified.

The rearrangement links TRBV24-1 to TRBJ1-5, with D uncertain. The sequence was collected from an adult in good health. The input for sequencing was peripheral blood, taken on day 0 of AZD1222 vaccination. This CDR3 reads CATSDWNSNQPQHF. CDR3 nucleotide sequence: TGTGCCACCAGTGATTGGAACAGCAATCAGCCCCAGCATTTT.